Shown below are 26 T cell receptor beta chains from a single sample sequenced in a study of blood T cell repertoires in COVID-19. The table came from immunoSEQ multiplex PCR; TCRdb's copy has only in-frame clones and leaves some out. Of roughly 7,200 clones detected, 80% to 90% appear once; the ten largest clones hold less than 11%. Source material: peripheral blood. All receptors come from a man between 65 and 85 years old with active COVID-19.

The chain joins TRBV18 to TRBJ2-6; no reliable D call. This CDR3 contains 18 residues. Germline-derived CDR1 and CDR2 are KGHSH and LQKENI. V gave up 6 bases and J gave up 0 bases, with 18 bases separating them. As DNA, the CDR3 is TGTGCCAGCTCCCAGGTCCAATTCCCCAGCTCTGGGGCCAACGTCCTGACTTTC. It yields the protein CASSQVQFPSSGANVLTF.

This clone turned up a few times. This sequence joins TRBV4-2 and TRBJ2-7; weak D call: TRBD2 (6 bases). The CDR3 spans 15 residues. Trimming stripped 1 base from V and 4 bases from J, with 14 bases between. Germline V gene sequence: CDR1 LGHNA, CDR2 YNFKEQ. For the CDR3, the DNA is TGTGCCAGCAGCCAAGTAGGGATAGGGAGGTACGAGCAGTACTTC. This encodes CASSQVGIGRYEQYF.

V and J are TRBV7-9 and TRBJ1-1; 9 bases are a match to TRBD1. The CDR3 spans 16 residues. Looked up from germline, CDR1 is SEHNR and CDR2 is FQNEAQ (reference sequence). The V and J ends lost 3 bases and 5 bases, in that order; junction bases with no gene match: 10. In DNA, the CDR3 is TGTGCCAGCAGCTTGAGAAGCGGACAGGGGTGGACTGAAGCTTTCTTT. Translating gives CASSLRSGQGWTEAFF.

The chain links TRBV15 to TRBJ2-5; D may be TRBD1 (5 bases). CDR3 size: 16 residues. Trimming stripped 1 base from V and 4 bases from J, with 16 bases between. Germline V CDR1 and CDR2: LNHNV, YYDKDF (reference sequence). The CDR3 here is CATSRGGRAKGETQYF. The CDR3 DNA is TGTGCCACCAGCAGAGGGGGCAGGGCCAAAGGAGAGACCCAGTACTTC.

V is TRBV9 and J is TRBJ2-1; 12 bases fit TRBD2. Unmatched junction bases numbered 6, after V lost 3 bases and J lost 8 bases. This CDR3 spans 15 amino acids. Germline CDR1 SGDLS, CDR2 YYNGEE. The CDR3 DNA sequence: TGTGCCAGCAGCGCAGGACTAGCGGGGTGGTATGAGCAGTTCTTC. It yields the protein CASSAGLAGWYEQFF.

The chain has TRBV4-1 and TRBJ2-7; D is possibly TRBD2 (6 bases). The CDR3 runs to 15 residues. V was cut by 0 bases and J by 7 bases, with 16 bases left in between. Germline CDR1 is MGHRA and CDR2 is YSYEKL. The chain's CDR3 is CASSQERGTLGEQYF. CDR3 nucleotides: TGCGCCAGCAGCCAAGAGCGTGGGACTTTAGGGGAGCAGTACTTC.

This clone was detected a few times. V usage is TRBV5-1 and J usage is TRBJ2-1, with 13 bases aligning to TRBD2. V was pared by 3 bases and J by 8 bases, with 11 bases of the junction left unmatched. Germline V gives CDR1 SGHRS, CDR2 YFSETQ. This CDR3 contains 17 residues. CDR3 amino acids: CASSSGLAGAGVDEQFF. The CDR3 nucleotides are TGCGCCAGCAGCTCAGGACTAGCGGGGGCCGGGGTCGATGAGCAGTTCTTC.

The V and J genes are TRBV7-9 and TRBJ2-7; perhaps TRBD1 as D (6 bases). CDR1 and CDR2 from the germline V gene are SEHNR and FQNEAQ (reference sequence). Trimming took 0 bases from V and 4 from J, leaving 10 bases between them. This CDR3 is built from 14 residues. CDR3 sequence reads: CASSLAPQGYEQYF. The DNA of the CDR3 is TGTGCCAGCAGCTTAGCCCCACAGGGTTACGAGCAGTACTTC.

The chain has TRBV3-1 (or the pseudogene TRBV3-2) and TRBJ1-1, with D maybe TRBD1 (6 bases). V was pared by 4 bases and J by 0 bases, with 12 bases between. There are 15 residues in the CDR3. CDR1 and CDR2 from the germline V gene are LGHDT and YNNKEL (reference sequence). CDR3 nucleotides: TGTGCCAGCAGCCTGGGGGCCAGCTTGAACACTGAAGCTTTCTTT. The encoded protein is CASSLGASLNTEAFF.

The chain uses TRBV25-1 and TRBJ2-1; possible D gene TRBD1, 5 bases. Trimming removed 2 bases from V and 5 bases from J, with 16 bases in between. This CDR3 contains 16 residues. Germline values: CDR1 MGHDK, CDR2 SYGVNS. The CDR3 nucleotides are TGTGCCAGCAGTGAACCAAGGGGCCTCCTCCACAATGAGCAGTTCTTC. It translates to CASSEPRGLLHNEQFF.

V and J are TRBV14 and TRBJ1-2; D is perhaps TRBD1 (5 bases). In germline, CDR1 is SGHDN, CDR2 FVKESK. The V end was cut by 1 base, the J end by 5 bases, with 17 bases between. The CDR3 sequence is 16 residues long. The CDR3 nucleotides read TGTGCCAGCAGCCAAGGCGGAGGGGTCAAGGGGTATGGCTACACCTTC. This gives the protein CASSQGGGVKGYGYTF.

The chain links TRBV7-9 to TRBJ1-4, with D possibly TRBD1 on 5 matching bases. The CDR3 loop spans 13 amino acids. Trimming took 9 bases from V and 0 from J, leaving 8 bases between them. Germline V gives CDR1 SEHNR, CDR2 FQNEAQ (reference sequence). The CDR3: CASQGTTNEKLFF. As DNA, the CDR3 is TGTGCCAGTCAGGGAACAACTAATGAAAAACTGTTTTTT.

The chain combines TRBV9 with TRBJ2-1, with TRBD2 matching over 10 bases. The CDR3 is 16 amino acids. V was pared by 4 bases and J by 6 bases, with 10 bases of the junction left unmatched. The germline V gene encodes CDR1 SGDLS and CDR2 YYNGEE. The CDR3 DNA follows: TGTGCCAGCAGCCATCCAAGCGGGGGGGCCGGCAATGAGCAGTTCTTC. It yields the protein CASSHPSGGAGNEQFF.

The chain is built from TRBV10-2 and TRBJ1-1; 8 nucleotides line up with TRBD1. Unmatched junction bases numbered 6, after V lost 9 bases and J lost 6 bases. Germline loops: CDR1 WSHSY, CDR2 SAAADI. CDR3 length equals 12 residues. CDR3 coding DNA: TGCGCCAGTGGACAGGGTGGCGCTGAAGCTTTCTTT. It codes for CASGQGGAEAFF.

The V and J genes are TRBV2 and TRBJ2-5; D may be TRBD1 (6 bases). V dropped 6 bases and J dropped 7 bases, with 18 bases sitting between them. This CDR3 is 14 amino acids long. CDR1 and CDR2 (germline): SNHLY, FYNNEI. In DNA form, the CDR3 reads TGTGCCAGCAGAGACCCCTCCGTCAGGGGGACCCAGTACTTC. The encoded protein is CASRDPSVRGTQYF.

This chain joins TRBV19 and TRBJ2-3, with D unresolved. V dropped 9 bases and J dropped 6 bases, with 10 bases sitting between them. CDR1 LNHDA and CDR2 SQIVND come from the germline V gene (reference sequence). The CDR3 is 11 amino acids. The chain's CDR3 is CARVPLDTQYF. Written as DNA, the CDR3 is TGTGCCAGAGTACCACTCGATACGCAGTATTTT.

In DNA, the CDR3 is TGCAGCGTTTTTGACAGGCCCACAGATACGCAGTATTTT. Protein product: CSVFDRPTDTQYF. The chain recombines TRBV29-1 with TRBJ2-3; tentatively, D is TRBD1 (6 bases). There are 13 residues in the CDR3. CDR1 and CDR2 (germline): SQVTM, ANQGSEA. Deletions cut 5 bases from V and 2 bases from J, with 11 bases between.

The chain links TRBV5-4 to TRBJ1-2; 7 positions match TRBD1. Losses at the gene ends were 4 bases for V and 3 bases for J; bases not matched to a gene: 6. From germline, CDR1 is SGHNT and CDR2 YYREEE (reference sequence). CDR3 size: 14 residues. The CDR3 DNA reads TGTGCCAGCAGCAGGCCGGGACAGCACTATGGCTACACCTTC. Residues: CASSRPGQHYGYTF.

J is TRBJ2-5 and V is TRBV18, with 7 bases aligning to TRBD2. Germline CDR1 and CDR2: KGHSH and LQKENI. CDR3 length equals 14 residues. V lost 3 bases to trimming and J lost 4 bases; unmatched junction nucleotides: 5. The CDR3 loop is CASSPGPGGETQYF. CDR3 nucleotides: TGTGCCAGCTCACCGGGTCCGGGGGGAGAGACCCAGTACTTC.

The rearrangement joins TRBV5-4 to TRBJ2-1, with D possibly matching TRBD2 (5 bases). V was trimmed by 3 bases and J by 8 bases, leaving 18 bases between them. The CDR3 runs 15 residues. CDR1 is SGHNT and CDR2 is YYREEE in the germline V gene (reference sequence). The CDR3 DNA reads as TGTGCCAGCAGCTCAGCCAACCCTGGAGCGGATGAGCAGTTCTTC. This gives the protein CASSSANPGADEQFF.

CDR3 loop: CASSSLAGGRRTDTQYF. For the CDR3, the DNA is TGTGCCAGCAGCTCTTTAGCGGGGGGACGACGCACAGATACGCAGTATTTT. The chain couples TRBV7-2 to TRBJ2-3, with 10 nucleotides matching TRBD2. CDR3 size: 17 residues. V shed 4 bases, J shed 1 base, and the junction held 8 bases outside the gene matches. The germline gives CDR1 SGHTA, CDR2 FQGNSA.

The chain carries TRBV2 and TRBJ1-2; 9 bases are shared with TRBD1. There are 12 residues in the CDR3. Germline lookup yields CDR1 SNHLY and CDR2 FYNNEI. The V segment lost 6 bases and the J segment 6 bases; nucleotides outside the gene matches: 2. DNA of the CDR3: TGTGCCAGCAGGGGACAGGGAAATGGCTACACCTTC. Translating it yields CASRGQGNGYTF. The whole variable domain, filled in from reference TRBV2 and TRBJ1-2, reads EPEVTQTPSHQVTQMGQEVILRCVPISNHLYFYWYRQILGQKVEFLVSFYNNEISEKSEIFDDQFSVERPDGSNFTLKIRSTKLEDSAMYFCASRGQGNGYTFGSGTRLTVV.

The chain joins TRBV3-1 (or the pseudogene TRBV3-2) to TRBJ1-2, with D hard to call. Germline CDR1 and CDR2: LGHDT and YNNKEL (reference sequence). The V gene lost 4 bases and the J gene lost 0 bases, with 9 bases spanning the gap. The CDR3 loop spans 14 amino acids. The CDR3: CASSPRQTNYGYTF. Here the CDR3 DNA reads TGTGCCAGCAGCCCCAGACAAACTAACTATGGCTACACCTTC.

V and J are TRBV18 and TRBJ1-2; 7 bases line up with TRBD1. Germline CDR1 KGHSH, CDR2 LQKENI. This CDR3 is 15 amino acids long. J gave up 0 bases and V 3 bases, and 4 bases lay outside the gene matches. CDR3 nucleotide sequence: TGTGCCAGCTCACCGGGACAGCAGCCTAACTATGGCTACACCTTC. Amino acid sequence: CASSPGQQPNYGYTF.

This clone was picked up one time. V is TRBV5-1 and J is TRBJ2-7, with 9 bases identical to TRBD1. The junction had 2 bases not matched to a gene; V was cut back by 4 bases and J by 3 bases. Germline CDR1 reads SGHRS; CDR2 reads YFSETQ. This CDR3 is built from 13 residues. In nucleotides, the CDR3 is TGCGCCAGCAGCGAGACAGGGGGCTACGAGCAGTACTTC. It translates to CASSETGGYEQYF.

The chain employs TRBV5-1 and TRBJ2-2; D is perhaps TRBD1 (6 bases). CDR1 is SGHRS, CDR2 YFSETQ, per germline. The germline V and J ends were trimmed by 0 bases and 1 base, with 10 bases remaining between them. The CDR3 consists of 16 residues. The CDR3 region is CASSLARGLNTGELFF. In nucleotides, the CDR3 is TGCGCCAGCAGCTTGGCCAGGGGTCTGAACACCGGGGAGCTGTTTTTT.